The 18 T cell receptor beta chains below were found in one sample sequenced in a study of OX40 agonist ivuxolimab in advanced cancers. Sequencing used immunoSEQ multiplex PCR; TCRdb keeps in-frame clones, though not all of them. The sample consists of 95,000 to 100,000 clones, 90% of them appearing once. The starting material was CD4+ or CD8+ T cells sorted from blood, obtained in a trial of the OX40 agonist ivuxolimab. These receptors all come from an adult with an advanced solid tumor such as melanoma, head and neck, liver or kidney cancer.

V gene TRBV6-5 combines with J gene TRBJ1-4; D uncertain. The CDR3 covers 13 residues. CDR1 and CDR2 (germline): MNHEY, SVGAGI. Trimming took 6 bases from V and 5 from J, leaving 10 bases between them. The CDR3 protein is CASRRAGNEKLFF. CDR3 in DNA: TGTGCCAGCAGGAGGGCGGGGAATGAAAAACTGTTTTTT.

The genes are TRBV7-6 and TRBJ2-1; D may be TRBD1 (6 bases). Germline loops: CDR1 SGHVS, CDR2 FNYEAQ. This CDR3 has 16 residues. V was pared by 1 base and J by 3 bases, with 13 bases between. In DNA form, the CDR3 reads TGTGCCAGCAGCTTAGGGGACACCCAGAACTACAATGAGCAGTTCTTC. Translating gives CASSLGDTQNYNEQFF. The full variable domain, rest sourced from reference TRBV7-6 and TRBJ2-1, is GAGVSQSPRYKVTKRGQDVALRCDPISGHVSLYWYRQALGQGPEFLTYFNYEAQQDKSGLPNDRFSAERPEGSISTLTIQRTEQRDSAMYRCASSLGDTQNYNEQFFGPGTRLTVL.

The chain has TRBV6-5 and TRBJ2-4; 7 bases line up with TRBD1. V dropped 2 bases and J dropped 8; count of bases not matched to a gene: 9. In germline, CDR1 is MNHEY, CDR2 SVGAGI. The CDR3 spans 15 residues. The CDR3 spells CASSYRLTGAYIQYF. The CDR3 region has the DNA TGTGCCAGCAGTTACCGCTTAACAGGGGCCTACATTCAGTACTTC.

The chain is built from TRBV9 and TRBJ2-4, with 9 bases matching TRBD1. Germline trimming cut 4 bases from V and 6 bases from J; bases unmatched to any gene: 8. The CDR3 contains 15 residues. The germline V gene has CDR1 SGDLS and CDR2 YYNGEE. CDR3 residues: CASSPPQGAPNIQYF. CDR3 DNA sequence: TGTGCCAGCAGCCCTCCACAGGGGGCCCCAAACATTCAGTACTTC.

This clone was seen once. The CDR3 spells CASSVRRTEAFF. CDR3 coding DNA: TGTGCCAGCAGCGTGAGGCGGACTGAAGCTTTCTTT. This chain connects TRBV7-9 to TRBJ1-1; unclear D gene. The V end was cut by 5 bases, the J end by 5 bases, with 9 bases between. Germline-derived CDR1 and CDR2 are SEHNR and FQNEAQ (reference sequence). The CDR3 covers 12 residues.

A word on this clone: One end of the junction varies from germline; a read error may be responsible. The identical CDR3 is also encoded by other nucleotide sequences in the sample. This chain links TRBV7-2 with TRBJ1-4, with 9 bases fitting TRBD1. Germline V gene lookup returns CDR1 SGHTA and CDR2 FQGNSA. The CDR3 is 14 amino acids. CDR3 region: CASSFRQGGEKLFF. DNA for the CDR3: TGCGCCAGCAGCTTTAGACAGGGGGGTGAAAAACTGTTTTTT.

A single count supports this clone. The chain recombines TRBV7-2 with TRBJ2-5; tentatively, D is TRBD1 or TRBD2 (5 bases each). Germline CDR1 and CDR2: SGHTA and FQGNSA. The CDR3 runs 17 residues. V was trimmed by 1 base and J by 5 bases, leaving 20 bases between them. The CDR3 spells CASSLGEGQPKWETQYF. CDR3 coding DNA: TGTGCCAGCAGCTTAGGAGAGGGGCAGCCAAAGTGGGAGACCCAGTACTTC.

This chain connects TRBV7-9 to TRBJ2-7; TRBD1 is a possible D gene (6 bases). Germline V gene sequence: CDR1 SEHNR, CDR2 FQNEAQ (reference sequence). With 1 base removed from V and 6 bases from J, the gap between germline ends came to 10 bases. This CDR3 has 13 residues. In DNA form, the CDR3 reads TGTGCCAGCAGCTTAGGCCGGGACACCGAGCAGTACTTC. It is translated as CASSLGRDTEQYF.

This clone was counted once. The gene calls are TRBV5-3 and TRBJ2-1, with 7 positions matching TRBD2. TRBV5-3 is annotated as an ORF whose role is uncertain. The CDR3 length is 17 residues. V gave up 0 bases and J gave up 0 bases; unmatched junction bases: 6. In DNA form, the CDR3 reads TGTGCCAGAAGCTTGGAACTCGGGGGGAGCTCCTACAATGAGCAGTTCTTC. This encodes CARSLELGGSSYNEQFF.

The genes are TRBV5-6 and TRBJ2-3; TRBD1 matches at 9 bases. V lost 4 bases, J lost 2 bases, and 11 bases stayed unmatched. The CDR3 runs 17 residues. Germline lookup yields CDR1 SGHDT and CDR2 YYEEEE. The CDR3 protein is CASSRGDRGVVTDTQYF. CDR3 DNA sequence: TGTGCCAGCAGCCGTGGAGACAGGGGGGTAGTCACAGATACGCAGTATTTT.

The genes are TRBV5-4 and TRBJ2-2; TRBD1 is a possible D gene (6 bases). Germline values: CDR1 SGHNT, CDR2 YYREEE (reference sequence). V lost 4 bases, J lost 1 base, and 11 bases lay in between. The CDR3 totals 15 residues. CDR3 nucleotides: TGTGCCAGCAGCCGAGACAGGAGGAACACCGGGGAGCTGTTTTTT. Protein: CASSRDRRNTGELFF.

The rearrangement uses TRBV5-1 and TRBJ2-2; 8 nucleotides agree with TRBD1. J lost 2 bases, V lost 3 bases, and 6 bases had no gene match. Germline lookup yields CDR1 SGHRS and CDR2 YFSETQ. This CDR3 is 16 amino acids long. CDR3 nucleotide sequence: TGCGCCAGCAGCTCCGCTGGACAGGGCAACACCGGGGAGCTGTTTTTT. Translated: CASSSAGQGNTGELFF.

Comment on this clone: Other DNA sequences of this sample code for an identical CDR3. This chain links TRBV7-2 with TRBJ2-7; D unclear. The CDR3 has 14 residues. CDR1 is SGHTA and CDR2 is FQGNSA in the germline V gene. The V end was cut by 1 base, the J end by 2 bases, with 9 bases between. The CDR3 sequence is CASSLGTATYEQYF. The CDR3, as DNA: TGTGCCAGCAGCTTAGGGACGGCTACCTACGAGCAGTACTTC.

This sequence joins TRBV7-2 and TRBJ2-2, with no clear D. The CDR3 has 14 residues. Germline lookup yields CDR1 SGHTA and CDR2 FQGNSA. V lost 5 bases and J 0 bases, leaving 7 bases between the germline ends. This CDR3 reads CASSPRSNTGELFF. The CDR3 bases are TGTGCCAGCAGCCCACGGTCGAACACCGGGGAGCTGTTTTTT. The whole variable domain, filled in from reference TRBV7-2 and TRBJ2-2, reads GAGVSQSPSNKVTEKGKDVELRCDPISGHTALYWYRQSLGQGLEFLIYFQGNSAPDKSGLPSDRFSAERTGGSVSTLTIQRTQQEDSAVYLCASSPRSNTGELFFGEGSRLTVL.

J is TRBJ1-2 and V is TRBV5-1; D ambiguous. V was shortened by 4 bases and J by 2 bases, with 9 bases between the two germline ends. Germline V CDR1 and CDR2: SGHRS, YFSETQ. The CDR3 is made up of 13 amino acids. In nucleotides, the CDR3 is TGCGCCAGCAGCCCTTTAATAAACTATGGCTACACCTTC. Amino acids: CASSPLINYGYTF. Looking up the rest from reference TRBV5-1 and TRBJ1-2 gives the full variable domain: KAGVTQTPRYLIKTRGQQVTLSCSPISGHRSVSWYQQTPGQGLQFLFEYFSETQRNKGNFPGRFSGRQFSNSRSEMNVSTLELGDSALYLCASSPLINYGYTFGSGTRLTVV.

The chain joins TRBV2 to TRBJ2-7, with D tentatively TRBD2 (5 bases). Between the trimmed V and J ends, which lost 3 bases and 0 bases, there was a span of 15 bases. CDR1 SNHLY and CDR2 FYNNEI come from the germline V gene. This CDR3 is 16 amino acids long. CDR3 residues: CASSDQGLNPSYEQYF. The CDR3 nucleotides read TGTGCCAGCAGTGATCAAGGACTGAACCCCTCCTACGAGCAGTACTTC.

The chain has TRBV10-3 and TRBJ1-1, with D tentatively TRBD1 (5 bases). V lost 1 base to trimming and J lost 11 bases, with 20 bases between them. The CDR3 is made up of 15 amino acids. Germline V gives CDR1 ENHRY, CDR2 SYGVKD. Here the CDR3 DNA reads TGTGCCATCAGTGAGTGGGGCAGGGAGGGGAGTGAGGCTTTCTTT. It is translated as CAISEWGREGSEAFF.

V usage is TRBV5-1 and J usage is TRBJ1-1, with D hard to call. CDR1 SGHRS and CDR2 YFSETQ come from the germline V gene. The CDR3 runs to 14 residues. V was shortened by 2 bases and J by 0 bases, with 8 bases between the two germline ends. CDR3 loop: CASSLSVLNTEAFF. As DNA, the CDR3 is TGCGCCAGCAGCTTAAGCGTCCTGAACACTGAAGCTTTCTTT.